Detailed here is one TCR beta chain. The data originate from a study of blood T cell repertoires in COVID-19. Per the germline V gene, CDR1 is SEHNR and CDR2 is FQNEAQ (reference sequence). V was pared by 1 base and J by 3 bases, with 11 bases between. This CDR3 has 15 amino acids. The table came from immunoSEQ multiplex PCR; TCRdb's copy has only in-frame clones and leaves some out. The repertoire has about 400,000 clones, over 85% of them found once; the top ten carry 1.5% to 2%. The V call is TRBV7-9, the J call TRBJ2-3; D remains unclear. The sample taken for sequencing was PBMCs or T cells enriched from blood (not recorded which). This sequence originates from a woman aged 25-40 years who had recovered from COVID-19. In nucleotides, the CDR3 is TGTGCCAGCAGCTTAGGGCTCCCCAATACAGATACGCAGTATTTT. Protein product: CASSLGLPNTDTQYF. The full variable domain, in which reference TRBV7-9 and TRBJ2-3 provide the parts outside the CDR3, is DTGVSQNPRHKITKRGQNVTFRCDPISEHNRLYWYRQTLGQGPEFLTYFQNEAQLEKSRLLSDRFSAERPKGSFSTLEIQRTEQGDSAMYLCASSLGLPNTDTQYFGPGTRLTVL.